The present T cell receptor (beta chain) was sequenced within a study of tumor-infiltrating lymphocytes in primary liver carcinoma. The overall study: Patients, male and female, were 30 to 69 years old. Tumors, staged T1-T3 N0M0, spanned about 4 to 10 cm. Study-level points and caveats: Researchers found tumor-adjacent and tumor-blood pairs overlapped less than tumor region pairs.

The source of the blood RNA was unsorted whole blood, and germline DNA was extracted as well. Collected before surgery were about 4 milliliters of peripheral blood. The sample holds one count of this clonotype. Its antigen is not identified. The CDR3 extends over 11 amino acids. The germline gives CDR1 KGHSH, CDR2 LQKENI. The V end was cut by 3 bases, the J end by 10 bases, with 9 bases between. cDNA specific to TCR beta was made from 450 to 650 ng of total RNA, with a constant-region primer employed for priming. Library construction for TCR beta comprised three nested multiplex PCR rounds performed with slightly modified ARM-PCR. Forward primers for TRBV1-TRBV30 and a C-beta reverse primer served the first two PCR rounds, at roughly 10 cycles each. In TCRdb, the multiplex PCR reads were re-called with MiXCR into one record per CDR3 protein. The table records approximately 300,000 distinct CDR3 sequences, about 62% of them present only once.

The sequence came from a man aged 40-55 years with primary liver carcinoma and hepatitis B virus infection. The chain is built from TRBV18 and TRBJ1-1, with D unclear. Sequenced: peripheral blood. CDR3 coding DNA: TGTGCCAGCTCACCTGGGGAAGGAGCTTTCTTT. Its translation: CASSPGEGAFF.